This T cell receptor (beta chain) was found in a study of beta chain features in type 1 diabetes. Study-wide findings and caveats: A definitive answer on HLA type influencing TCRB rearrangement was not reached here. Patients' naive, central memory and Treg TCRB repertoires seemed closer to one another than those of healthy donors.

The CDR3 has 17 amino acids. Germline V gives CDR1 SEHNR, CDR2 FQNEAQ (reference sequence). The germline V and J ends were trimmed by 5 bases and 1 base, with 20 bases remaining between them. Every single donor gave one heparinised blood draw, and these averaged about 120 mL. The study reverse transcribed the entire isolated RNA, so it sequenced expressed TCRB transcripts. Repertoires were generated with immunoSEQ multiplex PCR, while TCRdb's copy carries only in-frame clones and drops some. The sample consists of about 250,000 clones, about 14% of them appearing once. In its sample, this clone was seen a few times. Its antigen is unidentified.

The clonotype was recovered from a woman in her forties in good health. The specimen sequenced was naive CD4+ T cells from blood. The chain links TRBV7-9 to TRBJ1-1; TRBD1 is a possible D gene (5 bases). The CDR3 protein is CASSPRTYPTGNTEAFF. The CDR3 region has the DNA TGTGCCAGCAGCCCTCGGACATACCCGACCGGGAACACTGAAGCTTTCTTT.